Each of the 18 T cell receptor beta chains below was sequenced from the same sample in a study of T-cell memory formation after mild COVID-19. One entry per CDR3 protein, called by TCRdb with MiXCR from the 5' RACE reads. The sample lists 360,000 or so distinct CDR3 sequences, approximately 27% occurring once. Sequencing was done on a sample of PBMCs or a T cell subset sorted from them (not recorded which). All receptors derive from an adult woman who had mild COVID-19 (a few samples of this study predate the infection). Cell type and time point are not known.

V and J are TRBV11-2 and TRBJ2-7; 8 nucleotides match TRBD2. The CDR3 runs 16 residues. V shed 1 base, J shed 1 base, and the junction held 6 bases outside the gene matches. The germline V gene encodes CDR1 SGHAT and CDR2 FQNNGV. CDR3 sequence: CASSLASSGYSYEQYF. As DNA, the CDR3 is TGTGCCAGCAGCTTAGCCTCTAGCGGGTATTCCTACGAGCAGTACTTC.

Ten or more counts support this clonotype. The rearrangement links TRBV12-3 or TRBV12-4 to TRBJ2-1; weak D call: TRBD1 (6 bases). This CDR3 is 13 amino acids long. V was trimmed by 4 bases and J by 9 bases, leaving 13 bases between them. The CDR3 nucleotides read TGTGCCAGCAGTTCACAGGGCGGAGGTGAGCAGTTCTTC. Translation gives CASSSQGGGEQFF.

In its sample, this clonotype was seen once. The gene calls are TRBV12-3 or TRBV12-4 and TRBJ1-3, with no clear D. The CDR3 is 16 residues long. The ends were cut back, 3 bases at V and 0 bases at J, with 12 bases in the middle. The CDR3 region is CASSLRVGYSGNTIYF. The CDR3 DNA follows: TGTGCCAGCAGTTTGCGGGTAGGATACTCTGGAAACACCATATATTTT.

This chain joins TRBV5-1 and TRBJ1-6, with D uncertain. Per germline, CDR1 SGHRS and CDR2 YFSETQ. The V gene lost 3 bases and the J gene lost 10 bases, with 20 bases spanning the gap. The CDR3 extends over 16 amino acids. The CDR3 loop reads CASSSSNWDGKSPLHF. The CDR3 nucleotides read TGCGCCAGCAGCTCTTCGAACTGGGATGGCAAGTCACCCCTCCACTTT.

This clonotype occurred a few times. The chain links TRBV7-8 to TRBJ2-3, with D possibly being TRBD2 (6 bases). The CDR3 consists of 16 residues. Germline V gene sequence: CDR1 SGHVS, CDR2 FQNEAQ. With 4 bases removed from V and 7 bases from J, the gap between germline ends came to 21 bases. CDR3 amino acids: CASSSPTPGTQYTQYF. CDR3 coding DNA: TGTGCCAGCAGCTCACCTACCCCCGGGACTCAGTATACGCAGTATTTT.

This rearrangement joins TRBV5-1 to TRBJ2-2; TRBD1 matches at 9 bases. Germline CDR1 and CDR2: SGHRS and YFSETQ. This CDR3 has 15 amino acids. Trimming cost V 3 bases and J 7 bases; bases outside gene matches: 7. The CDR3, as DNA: TGCGCCAGCAGCTCCGGGACAGGGAGGCACGGGGAGCTGTTTTTT. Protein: CASSSGTGRHGELFF.

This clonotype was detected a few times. The CDR3 DNA reads as TGTGCCAGCAGCTTGAGATCTGGGGCGGCGACCGGGGAGCTGTTTTTT. This sequence encodes CASSLRSGAATGELFF. J is TRBJ2-2 and V is TRBV7-2, with D tentatively TRBD1 (5 bases). This CDR3 is 16 amino acids long. The germline V gene has CDR1 SGHTA and CDR2 FQGNSA. V shed 3 bases and J shed 5 bases, with 16 bases lying between them.

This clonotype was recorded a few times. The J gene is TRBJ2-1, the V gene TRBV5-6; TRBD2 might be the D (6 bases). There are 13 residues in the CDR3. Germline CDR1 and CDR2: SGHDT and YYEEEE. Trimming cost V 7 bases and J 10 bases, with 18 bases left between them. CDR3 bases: TGTGCCAGCTTCCCCCGGGGGAGCGTCGAGCAGTTCTTC. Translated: CASFPRGSVEQFF.

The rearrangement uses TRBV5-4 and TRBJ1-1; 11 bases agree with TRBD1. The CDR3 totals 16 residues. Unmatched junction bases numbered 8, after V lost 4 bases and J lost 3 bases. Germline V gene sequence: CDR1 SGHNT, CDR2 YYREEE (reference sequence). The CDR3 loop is CASSPGQGATHTEAFF. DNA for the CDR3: TGTGCCAGCAGCCCCGGACAGGGGGCTACCCACACTGAAGCTTTCTTT.

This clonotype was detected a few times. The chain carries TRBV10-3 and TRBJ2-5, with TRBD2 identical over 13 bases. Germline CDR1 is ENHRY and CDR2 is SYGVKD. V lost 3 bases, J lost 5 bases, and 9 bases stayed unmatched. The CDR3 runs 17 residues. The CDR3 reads CAISESARTSGSETQYF. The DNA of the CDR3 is TGTGCCATCAGTGAATCGGCCCGGACTAGCGGGAGCGAGACCCAGTACTTC.

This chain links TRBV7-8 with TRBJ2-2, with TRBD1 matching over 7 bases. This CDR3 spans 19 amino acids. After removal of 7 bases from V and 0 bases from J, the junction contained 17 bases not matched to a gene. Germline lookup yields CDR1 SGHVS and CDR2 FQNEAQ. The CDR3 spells CASTPPGLRQGANTGELFF. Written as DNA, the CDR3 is TGTGCCAGCACTCCACCGGGGTTACGTCAGGGGGCGAACACCGGGGAGCTGTTTTTT.

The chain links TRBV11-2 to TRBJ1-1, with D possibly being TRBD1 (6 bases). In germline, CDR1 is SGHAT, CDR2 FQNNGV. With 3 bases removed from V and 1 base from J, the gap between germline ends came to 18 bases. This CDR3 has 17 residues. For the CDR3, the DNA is TGTGCCAGCAGCTTTCCCTTCAGGGGAAGGAAGAACACTGAAGCTTTCTTT. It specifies CASSFPFRGRKNTEAFF.

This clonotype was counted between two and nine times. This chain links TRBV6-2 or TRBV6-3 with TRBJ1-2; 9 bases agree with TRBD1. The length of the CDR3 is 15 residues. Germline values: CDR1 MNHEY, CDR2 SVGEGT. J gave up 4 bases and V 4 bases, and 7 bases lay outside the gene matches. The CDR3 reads CASSSPGQGIYGYTF. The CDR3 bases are TGTGCCAGCAGTTCGCCGGGACAGGGAATCTATGGCTACACCTTC.

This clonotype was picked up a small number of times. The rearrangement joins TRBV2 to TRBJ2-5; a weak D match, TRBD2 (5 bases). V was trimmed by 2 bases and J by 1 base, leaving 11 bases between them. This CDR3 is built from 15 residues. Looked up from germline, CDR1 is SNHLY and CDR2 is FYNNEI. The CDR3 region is CASSERGLSQETQYF. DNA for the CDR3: TGTGCCAGCAGTGAACGGGGTTTGAGCCAAGAGACCCAGTACTTC.

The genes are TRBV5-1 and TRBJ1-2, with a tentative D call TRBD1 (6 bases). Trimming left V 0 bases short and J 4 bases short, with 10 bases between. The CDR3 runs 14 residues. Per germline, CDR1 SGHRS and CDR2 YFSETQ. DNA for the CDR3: TGCGCCAGCAGCTTGGAACAGGGAGCCTATGGCTACACCTTC. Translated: CASSLEQGAYGYTF. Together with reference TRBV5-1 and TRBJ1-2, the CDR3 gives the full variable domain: KAGVTQTPRYLIKTRGQQVTLSCSPISGHRSVSWYQQTPGQGLQFLFEYFSETQRNKGNFPGRFSGRQFSNSRSEMNVSTLELGDSALYLCASSLEQGAYGYTFGSGTRLTVV.

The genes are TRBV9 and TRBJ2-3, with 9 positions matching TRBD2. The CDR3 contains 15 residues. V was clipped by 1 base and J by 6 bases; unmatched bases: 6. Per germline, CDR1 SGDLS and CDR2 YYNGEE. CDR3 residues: CASSVLAGMGDTQYF. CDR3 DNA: TGTGCCAGCAGCGTACTAGCGGGGATGGGTGATACGCAGTATTTT. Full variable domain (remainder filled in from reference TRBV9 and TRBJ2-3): DSGVTQTPKHLITATGQRVTLRCSPRSGDLSVYWYQQSLDQGLQFLIQYYNGEERAKGNILERFSAQQFPDLHSELNLSSLELGDSALYFCASSVLAGMGDTQYFGPGTRLTVL.

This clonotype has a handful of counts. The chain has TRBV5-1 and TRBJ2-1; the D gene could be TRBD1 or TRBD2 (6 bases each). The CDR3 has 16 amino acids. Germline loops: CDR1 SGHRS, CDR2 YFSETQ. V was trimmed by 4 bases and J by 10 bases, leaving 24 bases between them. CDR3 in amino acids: CASSREQPWGAEEQFF. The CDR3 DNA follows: TGCGCCAGCAGCCGAGAACAGCCGTGGGGGGCTGAGGAGCAGTTCTTC.

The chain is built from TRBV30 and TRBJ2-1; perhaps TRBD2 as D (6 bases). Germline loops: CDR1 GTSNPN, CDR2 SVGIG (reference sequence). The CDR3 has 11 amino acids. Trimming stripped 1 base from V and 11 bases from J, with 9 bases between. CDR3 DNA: TGTGCCTGGAGTGGGCGGGGAAAGCAGTTCTTC. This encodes CAWSGRGKQFF.